This entry lists 4 T cell receptor beta chains sequenced from one sample in a study of control samples from healthy donors and cancer patients. The method was immunoSEQ multiplex PCR; TCRdb's version includes in-frame clones alone and lacks a portion of them. The sample shows approximately 190,000 clones, and roughly 2% sits with its ten largest clones. The sequencing sample was made of blood. The receptor set was obtained from a woman aged 30 to 39 in good health.

The chain uses TRBV15 and TRBJ1-3; D is uncertain. V was trimmed by 9 bases and J by 2 bases, leaving 11 bases between them. Looked up from germline, CDR1 is LNHNV and CDR2 is YYDKDF (reference sequence). This CDR3 has 13 amino acids. CDR3 amino acids: CATRGSAGNTIYF. In nucleotides, the CDR3 is TGTGCCACTCGAGGGAGTGCTGGAAACACCATATATTTT. Using reference TRBV15 and TRBJ1-3 for the parts outside the CDR3, the full variable domain is DAMVIQNPRYQVTQFGKPVTLSCSQTLNHNVMYWYQQKSSQAPKLLFHYYDKDFNNEADTPDNFQSRRPNTSFCFLDIRSPGLGDTAMYLCATRGSAGNTIYFGEGSWLTVV.

The genes are TRBV2 and TRBJ2-7, with 8 bases aligning to TRBD1. The CDR3 loop spans 14 amino acids. The junction had 5 bases not matched to a gene; V was cut back by 5 bases and J by 2 bases. CDR1 SNHLY and CDR2 FYNNEI come from the germline V gene. The CDR3 here is CASSFDRGPYEQYF. The CDR3 DNA follows: TGTGCCAGCAGTTTCGACAGGGGTCCCTACGAGCAGTACTTC.

This chain connects TRBV7-2 to TRBJ2-3, with D uncertain. This CDR3 has 15 amino acids. The germline V and J ends were trimmed by 5 bases and 2 bases, with 14 bases remaining between them. The V gene's germline CDR1 is SGHTA and CDR2 FQGNSA. The CDR3: CASSGGGYITDTQYF. For the CDR3, the DNA is TGTGCCAGCAGCGGCGGTGGGTACATCACAGATACGCAGTATTTT.

V and J are TRBV19 and TRBJ2-3; D is perhaps TRBD1 (5 bases). Per germline, CDR1 LNHDA and CDR2 SQIVND (reference sequence). The V gene lost 5 bases and the J gene lost 0 bases, with 12 bases spanning the gap. The CDR3 is 15 amino acids. CDR3 DNA sequence: TGTGCCAGTAGTTCAGGGATCTCTAGCACAGATACGCAGTATTTT. Amino acids: CASSSGISSTDTQYF.